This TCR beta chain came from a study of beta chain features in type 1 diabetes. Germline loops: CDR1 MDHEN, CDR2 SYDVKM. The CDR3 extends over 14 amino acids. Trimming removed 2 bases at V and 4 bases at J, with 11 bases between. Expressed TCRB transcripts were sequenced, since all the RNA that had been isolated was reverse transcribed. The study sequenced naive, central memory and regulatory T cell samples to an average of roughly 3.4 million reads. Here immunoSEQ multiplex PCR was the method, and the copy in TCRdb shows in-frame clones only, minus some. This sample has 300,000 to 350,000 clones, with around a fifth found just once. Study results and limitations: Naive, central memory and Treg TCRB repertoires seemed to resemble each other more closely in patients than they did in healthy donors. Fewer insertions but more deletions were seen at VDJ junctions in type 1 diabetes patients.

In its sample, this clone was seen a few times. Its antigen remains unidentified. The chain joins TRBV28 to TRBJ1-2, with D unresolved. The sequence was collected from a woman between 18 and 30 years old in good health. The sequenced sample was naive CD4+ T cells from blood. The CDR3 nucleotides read TGTGCCAGCAGTTTACCTGCCAGAATCTATGGCTACACCTTC. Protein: CASSLPARIYGYTF.